The 32 T cell receptor beta chains listed next were all sequenced from one sample in a study of CD8+CD57+ T cells in acquired aplastic anemia. Using genomic DNA as the template, TCR beta VDJ and CDR3 profiling was carried out. MiXCR, applied by TCRdb to the reads, yields one record per CDR3 protein. The sample lists approximately 160,000 distinct CDR3 sequences; less than 50% were seen once. In patients chosen for sequencing, flow cytometry had shown CD8+CD57+ cell expansion. The sequencing input was sorted CD4+, CD8+, or CD8+CD57+ T cells (not recorded which) from PBMCs. The receptors stem from a human donor with aplastic anemia.

On this clonotype: A single base separates this from a much larger clone, so it may be a read error. J is TRBJ2-5 and V is TRBV12-3 or TRBV12-4, with D possibly being TRBD1 or TRBD2 (5 bases each). V was shortened by 2 bases and J by 11 bases, with 18 bases between the two germline ends. The CDR3 contains 14 residues. CDR3 region: CASSLMRGLDEQYF. CDR3 nucleotides: TGTGCCAGCAGTTTAATGAGGGGCTTAGATGAGCAGTACTTC.

This clonotype was seen many times. The chain is built from TRBV4-2 and TRBJ1-2; tentatively, D is TRBD1 (5 bases). The CDR3 is made up of 15 amino acids. Germline V gene lookup returns CDR1 LGHNA and CDR2 YNFKEQ. The V and J ends lost 0 bases and 1 base respectively, with 9 bases between them. The CDR3 protein is CASSQDGRDNYGYTF. In DNA, the CDR3 is TGTGCCAGCAGCCAAGACGGCAGGGATAACTATGGCTACACCTTC.

This clonotype has more than one count but fewer than ten. The chain joins TRBV12-5 to TRBJ1-2, with no clear D. V was pared by 2 bases and J by 0 bases, with 13 bases between. The CDR3 sequence is 16 residues long. Germline CDR1 and CDR2: LGHNT and FRNRAP. CDR3 sequence reads: CASGLNQGLPNYGYTF. The DNA of the CDR3 is TGTGCTAGTGGTTTGAATCAAGGTCTCCCTAACTATGGCTACACCTTC.

The CDR3 region is CASSETDSRNSPLHF. The CDR3 nucleotides read TGTGCCAGCAGTGAAACGGACAGCCGTAATTCACCCCTCCACTTT. V is TRBV2 and J is TRBJ1-6; D is possibly TRBD1 (6 bases). V lost 2 bases to trimming and J lost 6 bases, with 11 bases between them. This CDR3 has 15 amino acids. Germline values: CDR1 SNHLY, CDR2 FYNNEI. Complete variable domain (other parts from reference TRBV2 and TRBJ1-6): EPEVTQTPSHQVTQMGQEVILRCVPISNHLYFYWYRQILGQKVEFLVSFYNNEISEKSEIFDDQFSVERPDGSNFTLKIRSTKLEDSAMYFCASSETDSRNSPLHFGNGTRLTVT.

Comments on this clonotype: A junction boundary mismatches the germline segment, possibly from a read error. The chain carries TRBV19 and TRBJ2-7; D gene ambiguous. The CDR3 length is 14 residues. Germline CDR1 reads LNHDA; CDR2 reads SQIVND (reference sequence). The CDR3 DNA is TGTGCCAGTAGGAATCCGATCAGACCCTACGAGCAGTGCTTC. Translation: CASRNPIRPYEQCF.

This chain links TRBV30 with TRBJ1-1; D might be TRBD1 (5 bases). The CDR3 is made up of 13 amino acids. The germline V gene encodes CDR1 GTSNPN and CDR2 SVGIG (reference sequence). V was shortened by 6 bases and J by 1 base, with 12 bases between the two germline ends. CDR3 nucleotide sequence: TGTGCCTGTCAATCGGGGGGGAACACTGAAGCTTTCTTT. Amino acids: CACQSGGNTEAFF. The full variable domain, with the rest looked up from reference TRBV30 and TRBJ1-1, is SQTIHQWPATLVQPVGSPLSLECTVEGTSNPNLYWYRQAAGRGLQLLFYSVGIGQISSEVPQNLSASRPQDRQFILSSKKLLLSDSGFYLCACQSGGNTEAFFGQGTRLTVV.

Concerning this clonotype: This may be a read error: a much more frequent sequence differs by one nucleotide. For the CDR3, the DNA is TGTGCCAGCAGCCTCGCAGGCAAGTCCTCTGGAAACACCTTATATTTT. This sequence encodes CASSLAGKSSGNTLYF. V gene TRBV11-1 combines with J gene TRBJ1-3; D unresolved. The CDR3 consists of 16 residues. Germline V gene data show CDR1 as SGHAT and CDR2 as FQDESV (reference sequence).

This clonotype appeared a single time. V gene TRBV19 combines with J gene TRBJ1-5; tentatively, D is TRBD1 (5 bases). The V gene lost 6 bases and the J gene lost 0 bases, with 12 bases spanning the gap. This CDR3 region has 15 residues. Germline V lookup: CDR1 LNHDA, CDR2 SQIVND (reference sequence). In DNA form, the CDR3 reads TGTGCCAGTAGGACAGCATCCGATAGCAATCAGCCCCAGCATTTT. This translates into CASRTASDSNQPQHF.

This clonotype has ten or more counts. The V and J genes are TRBV7-2 and TRBJ2-1; tentative D call: TRBD2 (5 bases). Per germline, CDR1 SGHTA and CDR2 FQGNSA. V was pared by 0 bases and J by 10 bases, with 16 bases between. There are 15 residues in the CDR3. The CDR3 reads CASSLAAWAGGEQFF. The CDR3 region has the DNA TGTGCCAGCAGCTTAGCGGCTTGGGCTGGAGGAGAGCAGTTCTTC. Combining the CDR3 with reference TRBV7-2 and TRBJ2-1 gives the whole variable domain GAGVSQSPSNKVTEKGKDVELRCDPISGHTALYWYRQSLGQGLEFLIYFQGNSAPDKSGLPSDRFSAERTGGSVSTLTIQRTQQEDSAVYLCASSLAAWAGGEQFFGPGTRLTVL.

This chain connects TRBV29-1 to TRBJ1-2; 11 bases fit TRBD1. This CDR3 region has 13 residues. Per germline, CDR1 SQVTM and CDR2 ANQGSEA. V shed 6 bases, J shed 3 bases, and the junction held 3 bases outside the gene matches. For the CDR3, the DNA is TGCAGCGTACCGGGACAGGGGGACTATGGCTACACCTTC. Protein product: CSVPGQGDYGYTF.

This clonotype was seen repeatedly, ten times or more. This chain uses TRBV5-1 with TRBJ2-7; D is undetermined. The CDR3 contains 17 residues. Deletions cut 0 bases from V and 0 bases from J, with 16 bases between. CDR1 is SGHRS, CDR2 YFSETQ, per germline. The CDR3 spells CASSLGSPSEGSYEQYF. In DNA, the CDR3 is TGCGCCAGCAGCTTGGGTTCACCATCGGAAGGCTCCTACGAGCAGTACTTC.

The chain joins TRBV4-1 to TRBJ2-7, with TRBD2 as a possible D gene (6 bases). The CDR3 has 14 residues. Germline CDR1 reads MGHRA; CDR2 reads YSYEKL. The CDR3 loop reads CPSSPAGRLYEQYV. In DNA form, the CDR3 reads TGCCCCAGCAGCCCGGCGGGGCGGCTTTACGAGCAGTACGTC.

The table lists this clonotype with many counts. The gene calls are TRBV20-1 and TRBJ1-1, with D unresolved. From germline, CDR1 is DFQATT and CDR2 SNEGSKA (reference sequence). This CDR3 contains 14 residues. Trimming left V 4 bases short and J 1 base short, with 13 bases between. This CDR3 is CSAKEGMRNTEAFF. The CDR3 DNA is TGCAGTGCTAAAGAGGGAATGAGGAACACTGAAGCTTTCTTT.

With regard to this clonotype: A single base separates this from a much larger clone, so it may be a read error. The genes are TRBV6-2 or TRBV6-3 and TRBJ2-7; 11 positions agree with TRBD1. Germline CDR1 MNHEY, CDR2 SVGEGT. With V trimmed by 3 bases and J by 3 bases, 13 bases remained unmatched. This CDR3 contains 18 residues. DNA for the CDR3: TGTGCCAGCAGTTATACTGGGTTGGGACAGGGGGTAAACTACGAGCAGTACTTC. Its translation: CASSYTGLGQGVNYEQYF.

This clonotype was recorded at least ten times. The V gene is TRBV6-5, the J gene TRBJ1-2; D may be TRBD1 (5 bases). Trimming took off 2 bases at V and 6 bases at J, with 7 bases between the two ends. The CDR3 loop spans 12 amino acids. Germline CDR1 is MNHEY and CDR2 is SVGAGI. The CDR3 is CASSYRRDGYTF. The CDR3 bases are TGTGCCAGCAGTTACCGCAGGGATGGCTACACCTTC.

In the case of this clonotype: Being one base from a much bigger clone, this may be a read error. This chain links TRBV20-1 with TRBJ1-4, with D uncertain. The CDR3 spans 11 residues. Trimming cost V 6 bases and J 7 bases, with 9 bases left between them. CDR1 and CDR2 from the germline V gene are DFQATT and SNEGSKA (reference sequence). As DNA, the CDR3 is TGCAGTGCCTATTTAGGTGAAAAACTGTTTTTT. Translated, it gives CSAYLGEKLFF.

As concerns this clonotype: At one end, the junction sequence differs from germline, possibly due to a read error. V is TRBV24-1 and J is TRBJ2-1; TRBD2 agrees at 16 bases. The CDR3 runs 13 residues. From germline, CDR1 is KGHDR and CDR2 SFDVKD. The CDR3: CATSDAGTSGRAF. The CDR3 DNA sequence: TGTGCCACCAGTGATGCCGGGACTAGCGGGAGGGCCTTC.

A remark on this clonotype: This sequence may be a read error, since a much larger clone differs from it by one base. V usage is TRBV6-2 or TRBV6-3 and J usage is TRBJ1-6; D possibly corresponds to TRBD1 (6 bases). Trimming took 5 bases from V and 10 from J, leaving 21 bases between them. CDR1 is MNHEY, CDR2 SVGEGT, per germline. The CDR3 spans 16 residues. The CDR3 nucleotides are TGTGCCAGCAGTCCAGTACAGGGTGGGGCTGGGTCACCCCTCCACTTT. Protein: CASSPVQGGAGSPLHF.

The rearrangement links TRBV7-2 to TRBJ2-7; TRBD1 agrees at 9 bases. CDR1 and CDR2 from the germline V gene are SGHTA and FQGNSA. Germline trimming cut 0 bases from V and 3 bases from J; bases unmatched to any gene: 3. This CDR3 is built from 15 residues. The CDR3 region has the DNA TGTGCCAGCAGCTTAGCGGGACAGGGTATCTACGAGCAGTACTTC. Translating gives CASSLAGQGIYEQYF.

CDR3 coding DNA: TGTGCCAGCAGCCAACAGGGTGGGGCTGAAGCTTTCTTT. Its protein is CASSQQGGAEAFF. The chain employs TRBV3-1 and TRBJ1-1; possible D gene TRBD1, 5 bases. CDR3 length: 13 residues. The germline gives CDR1 LGHDT, CDR2 YNNKEL (reference sequence). V dropped 2 bases and J dropped 6 bases, with 10 bases sitting between them.

This clonotype showed up many times. This rearrangement joins TRBV5-1 to TRBJ1-1, with D unresolved. This CDR3 has 13 amino acids. Germline V gene sequence: CDR1 SGHRS, CDR2 YFSETQ. The V end was cut by 2 bases, the J end by 4 bases, with 9 bases between. DNA for the CDR3: TGCGCCAGCAGCTTTGGGGTGGGCACTGAAGCTTTCTTT. Its protein product is CASSFGVGTEAFF.

This clonotype was detected ten times or more. The chain combines TRBV7-9 with TRBJ1-4; D gene uncertain. Germline-derived CDR1 and CDR2 are SEHNR and FQNEAQ (reference sequence). With 6 bases removed from V and 0 bases from J, the gap between germline ends came to 11 bases. The CDR3 contains 15 residues. CDR3 sequence: CASRRDPATNEKLFF. The DNA for the CDR3 is TGTGCCAGCAGACGAGACCCAGCAACTAATGAAAAACTGTTTTTT.

The rearrangement links TRBV2 to TRBJ1-5; D unresolved. The germline V gene has CDR1 SNHLY and CDR2 FYNNEI. The CDR3 is made up of 15 amino acids. Trimming stripped 6 bases from V and 0 bases from J, with 12 bases between. CDR3 DNA sequence: TGTGCCAGCAGGGAGACGGATCATAGCAATCAGCCCCAGCATTTT. Its translation: CASRETDHSNQPQHF. The full variable domain, completed using reference TRBV2 and TRBJ1-5, is EPEVTQTPSHQVTQMGQEVILRCVPISNHLYFYWYRQILGQKVEFLVSFYNNEISEKSEIFDDQFSVERPDGSNFTLKIRSTKLEDSAMYFCASRETDHSNQPQHFGDGTRLSIL.

As for this clonotype: A much larger clone differs by one base, so this may be a read error. This is likely a read error, given that the CDR3 carries no conserved phenylalanine or tryptophan at its end. This rearrangement joins TRBV6-1 to TRBJ1-3, with TRBD1 identical over 7 bases. The CDR3 has 13 residues. Germline trimming cut 7 bases from V and 4 bases from J; bases unmatched to any gene: 4. Looked up from germline, CDR1 is MNHNS and CDR2 is SASEGT. The CDR3 coding sequence is TGTGCCAGCATTACAGGGGAAGGAAACACCATATATCTT. This codes for CASITGEGNTIYL.

There are many counts of this clonotype. The genes are TRBV7-2 and TRBJ2-2, with a weak D call TRBD1 (6 bases). CDR3 length: 17 amino acids. Germline V gene data show CDR1 as SGHTA and CDR2 as FQGNSA. Trimming took off 6 bases at V and 2 bases at J, with 19 bases between the two ends. In DNA, the CDR3 is TGTGCCAGCAGTCAGACCTTAGGGACACTTAACACCGGGGAGCTGTTTTTT. Its protein is CASSQTLGTLNTGELFF. Full variable domain (rest looked up from reference TRBV7-2 and TRBJ2-2): GAGVSQSPSNKVTEKGKDVELRCDPISGHTALYWYRQSLGQGLEFLIYFQGNSAPDKSGLPSDRFSAERTGGSVSTLTIQRTQQEDSAVYLCASSQTLGTLNTGELFFGEGSRLTVL.

This clonotype was detected ten times or more. The rearrangement joins TRBV5-1 to TRBJ2-1, with 7 bases that match TRBD1. Looked up from germline, CDR1 is SGHRS and CDR2 is YFSETQ. The length of the CDR3 is 17 residues. V was clipped by 0 bases and J by 2 bases; unmatched bases: 8. CDR3 nucleotide sequence: TGCGCCAGCAGCTTGGATATGACAGGGCTTACCTACAATGAGCAGTTCTTC. Amino acids: CASSLDMTGLTYNEQFF.

A remark on this clonotype: No conserved phenylalanine or tryptophan ends this CDR3, so it is likely a read error. The chain links TRBV19 to TRBJ1-6; TRBD1 matches 9 bases. CDR3 length: 15 residues. CDR1 and CDR2 from the germline V gene are LNHDA and SQIVND (reference sequence). The V segment lost 3 bases and the J segment 5 bases; nucleotides outside the gene matches: 2. CDR3 nucleotide sequence: TGTGCCAGTAGTATTCGGACAGGGGATAATTCACCCCTCCACTCT. Encoded protein: CASSIRTGDNSPLHS.

This clonotype was counted ten times or more. The chain carries TRBV6-6 and TRBJ1-1; D is uncertain. From germline, CDR1 is MNHNY and CDR2 SVGAGI (reference sequence). CDR3 length: 15 residues. V shed 0 bases and J shed 1 base, with 9 bases lying between them. CDR3 sequence (DNA): TGTGCCAGCAGTTACTCGGCTCCAGAGAACACTGAAGCTTTCTTT. Protein: CASSYSAPENTEAFF.

In this sample, this clonotype turned up many times. The chain is built from TRBV10-3 and TRBJ2-2; D might be TRBD1 (6 bases). CDR3 size: 14 residues. Germline-derived CDR1 and CDR2 are ENHRY and SYGVKD. V was cut by 10 bases and J by 6 bases, with 18 bases left in between. The CDR3 here is CATTIPGGAGELFF. DNA for the CDR3: TGTGCCACCACAATTCCTGGGGGCGCCGGGGAGCTGTTTTTT.

This clonotype was counted at least ten times. This chain uses TRBV7-2 with TRBJ1-2; TRBD1 is a possible D gene (6 bases). CDR1 and CDR2 (germline): SGHTA, FQGNSA. CDR3 length: 17 residues. The V end lost 0 bases, the J end lost 8 bases, and 22 bases lay between the germline ends. CDR3 residues: CASSLAPLQGLPGGYTF. As DNA, the CDR3 is TGTGCCAGCAGCTTAGCCCCATTACAGGGCCTCCCGGGAGGCTACACCTTC.

V usage is TRBV27 and J usage is TRBJ1-2; D unclear. CDR3 length equals 17 residues. Trimming removed 2 bases at V and 4 bases at J, with 20 bases between. CDR1 MNHEY and CDR2 SMNVEV come from the germline V gene (reference sequence). CDR3 sequence: CASSLSWNQEVPYGYTF. DNA of the CDR3: TGTGCCAGCAGTTTAAGTTGGAACCAGGAAGTTCCCTATGGCTACACCTTC.

The chain carries TRBV10-3 and TRBJ2-3; 9 positions match TRBD2. The CDR3 extends over 15 amino acids. From germline, CDR1 is ENHRY and CDR2 SYGVKD. The ends lost 5 bases at V and 5 bases at J; junction bases unmatched: 8. CDR3 sequence reads: CAISPAGGQGDTQYF. The CDR3 DNA follows: TGTGCCATCAGTCCCGCGGGGGGGCAAGGAGATACGCAGTATTTT.